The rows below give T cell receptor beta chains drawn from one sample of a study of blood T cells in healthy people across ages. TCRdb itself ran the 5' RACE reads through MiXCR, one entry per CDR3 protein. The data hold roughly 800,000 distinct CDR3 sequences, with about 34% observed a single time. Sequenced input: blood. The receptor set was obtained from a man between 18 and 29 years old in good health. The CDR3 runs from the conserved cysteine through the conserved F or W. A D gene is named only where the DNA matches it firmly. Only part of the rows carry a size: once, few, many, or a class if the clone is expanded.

cdr3_nt: TGTGCCAGCAGCCAAGATTTCAGTCGAGAGACCCAGTACTTC; cdr3_aa: CASSQDFSRETQYF; v_call: TRBV14; j_call: TRBJ2-5; clone_size: NA; d_call: NA
cdr3_nt: TGTGCCAGCAGTTACAGACAGATAATCGCAGGGACCCAGTACTTC; cdr3_aa: CASSYRQIIAGTQYF; v_call: TRBV6-2/TRBV6-3; j_call: TRBJ2-5; clone_size: few; d_call: NA
cdr3_nt: TGTGCCAGCACCGTGGACAGCTATAATTCACCCCTCCACTTT; cdr3_aa: CASTVDSYNSPLHF; v_call: TRBV7-9; j_call: TRBJ1-6; clone_size: few; d_call: NA
cdr3_nt: TGCAGTGCTAGGGGGGTCGGGGCCTACGAGCAGTACTTC; cdr3_aa: CSARGVGAYEQYF; v_call: TRBV20-1; j_call: TRBJ2-7; clone_size: NA; d_call: NA
cdr3_nt: TGTGCCAGCAGTTACACAGGGGGCCTGACTAATGAAAAACTGTTTTTT; cdr3_aa: CASSYTGGLTNEKLFF; v_call: TRBV6-6; j_call: TRBJ1-4; clone_size: NA; d_call: TRBD1
cdr3_nt: TGTGCCAGCTCACCTTCTGAGGGGCCGGGCTACAATGAGCAGTTCTTC; cdr3_aa: CASSPSEGPGYNEQFF; v_call: TRBV18; j_call: TRBJ2-1; clone_size: NA; d_call: NA
cdr3_nt: TGTGCCAGCAGTCCGGACCCTCGACTCACAGATACGCAGTATTTT; cdr3_aa: CASSPDPRLTDTQYF; v_call: TRBV12-3/TRBV12-4; j_call: TRBJ2-3; clone_size: few; d_call: NA
cdr3_nt: TGTGCCACCAGCAGAGATCAGGGCGGGGGCTTCCTAAGCTCCTACAATGAGCAGTTCTTC; cdr3_aa: CATSRDQGGGFLSSYNEQFF; v_call: TRBV15; j_call: TRBJ2-1; clone_size: many; d_call: NA
cdr3_nt: TGTGCCAGCAAAGTGTGGAGCTCTGGAAACACCATATATTTT; cdr3_aa: CASKVWSSGNTIYF; v_call: TRBV28; j_call: TRBJ1-3; clone_size: few; d_call: NA
cdr3_nt: TGTGCCAGTAGTCGTTCGAAAAACTCCTACAATGAGCAGTTCTTC; cdr3_aa: CASSRSKNSYNEQFF; v_call: TRBV19; j_call: TRBJ2-1; clone_size: NA; d_call: NA
cdr3_nt: TGTGCCAGCAGCTCACATCCTAATCAGCCCCAGCATTTT; cdr3_aa: CASSSHPNQPQHF; v_call: TRBV6-5; j_call: TRBJ1-5; clone_size: NA; d_call: NA
cdr3_nt: TGTGCCAGCTCACCTGACCCCAATCAGCCCCAGCATTTT; cdr3_aa: CASSPDPNQPQHF; v_call: TRBV18; j_call: TRBJ1-5; clone_size: many; d_call: NA
cdr3_nt: TGTGCCAGCGTCCTGGGTTGGGGACAGGGATCCTACGAGCAGTACTTC; cdr3_aa: CASVLGWGQGSYEQYF; v_call: TRBV7-2; j_call: TRBJ2-7; clone_size: NA; d_call: TRBD1
cdr3_nt: TGTGCCAGCAGTGAATTAGGACAGGGGGCCCACAATGAGCAGTTCTTC; cdr3_aa: CASSELGQGAHNEQFF; v_call: TRBV25-1; j_call: TRBJ2-1; clone_size: NA; d_call: TRBD1
cdr3_nt: TGCAGTGCCATAGATTTATCAGCCCCTAATCAGCCCCAGCATTTT; cdr3_aa: CSAIDLSAPNQPQHF; v_call: TRBV20-1; j_call: TRBJ1-5; clone_size: few; d_call: NA
cdr3_nt: TGTGCCAGCAGCCCGGTAGGCTCACCCCTCCACTTT; cdr3_aa: CASSPVGSPLHF; v_call: TRBV6-5; j_call: TRBJ1-6; clone_size: NA; d_call: NA
cdr3_nt: TGTGCCAGCAGTTACTCGCCTACAGGGGCCCAAGAGACCCAGTTCTTC; cdr3_aa: CASSYSPTGAQETQFF; v_call: TRBV6-5; j_call: TRBJ2-1; clone_size: NA; d_call: TRBD1
cdr3_nt: TGTGCCAGAAGGGGGACACACGATCAGCCCCAGCATTTT; cdr3_aa: CARRGTHDQPQHF; v_call: TRBV6-2/TRBV6-3; j_call: TRBJ1-5; clone_size: NA; d_call: NA
cdr3_nt: TGTGCCAGCAGCTTGACCGGGCCCCCAGGGGGTGAGCAGTTCTTC; cdr3_aa: CASSLTGPPGGEQFF; v_call: TRBV5-5; j_call: TRBJ2-1; clone_size: few; d_call: TRBD1
cdr3_nt: TGTGCCAGCAGTTACCGACGGCTAACGAATTCACCCCTCCACTTT; cdr3_aa: CASSYRRLTNSPLHF; v_call: TRBV6-2/TRBV6-3; j_call: TRBJ1-6; clone_size: NA; d_call: NA
cdr3_nt: TGTGCCAGCAGCTCAAGGGGCCCGACAGATCATAGCAATCAGCCCCAGCATTTT; cdr3_aa: CASSSRGPTDHSNQPQHF; v_call: TRBV7-2; j_call: TRBJ1-5; clone_size: few; d_call: NA
cdr3_nt: TGTGCCATCGCCGGGACCGATACCTCTCTGAACACTGAAGCTTTCTTT; cdr3_aa: CAIAGTDTSLNTEAFF; v_call: TRBV10-3; j_call: TRBJ1-1; clone_size: few; d_call: NA
cdr3_nt: TGTGCCAGTAGTATAAGTCAGGGGGGCACTGAAGCTTTCTTT; cdr3_aa: CASSISQGGTEAFF; v_call: TRBV19; j_call: TRBJ1-1; clone_size: NA; d_call: TRBD1
cdr3_nt: TGTGCCAGCACAAATACAGGGGTGGCCGGGGAGCTGTTTTTT; cdr3_aa: CASTNTGVAGELFF; v_call: TRBV6-5; j_call: TRBJ2-2; clone_size: NA; d_call: TRBD1
cdr3_nt: TGTGCCAGCAGCTCCAGCTGGGTGCAGTTCTTC; cdr3_aa: CASSSSWVQFF; v_call: TRBV6-2/TRBV6-3; j_call: TRBJ2-1; clone_size: NA; d_call: NA
cdr3_nt: TGCAGCGTTAGGAGGGTGTTCGGCTATGGCTACACCTTC; cdr3_aa: CSVRRVFGYGYTF; v_call: TRBV29-1; j_call: TRBJ1-2; clone_size: many; d_call: NA
cdr3_nt: TGTGCCAGCAGCTGGCCTGGGGGATGGGGCACAGATACGCAGTATTTT; cdr3_aa: CASSWPGGWGTDTQYF; v_call: TRBV5-5; j_call: TRBJ2-3; clone_size: few; d_call: NA
cdr3_nt: TGTGCCAGCAGTTCCTCCGGTCGTGAGGGATATAATGGCTACACCTTC; cdr3_aa: CASSSSGREGYNGYTF; v_call: TRBV28; j_call: TRBJ1-2; clone_size: NA; d_call: NA
cdr3_nt: TGTGCCAGCAGAGGGACTAGCGGGGGCAAAAACATTCAGTACTTC; cdr3_aa: CASRGTSGGKNIQYF; v_call: TRBV12-3/TRBV12-4; j_call: TRBJ2-4; clone_size: few; d_call: TRBD2
cdr3_nt: TGTGCCAGCAGCCAAGCATCCAGGGGTTGGGGCCATGGCTACACCTTC; cdr3_aa: CASSQASRGWGHGYTF; v_call: TRBV3-1; j_call: TRBJ1-2; clone_size: NA; d_call: NA
cdr3_nt: TGTGCCAGCAGCGCCCACCCAGCCGGACAGGTTTATGGCTACACCTTC; cdr3_aa: CASSAHPAGQVYGYTF; v_call: TRBV9; j_call: TRBJ1-2; clone_size: NA; d_call: TRBD1
cdr3_nt: TGTGCCAGCAGTTCAGGGGGGCGGGGGGGAGACAATGAGCAGTTCTTC; cdr3_aa: CASSSGGRGGDNEQFF; v_call: TRBV6-6; j_call: TRBJ2-1; clone_size: NA; d_call: TRBD2
cdr3_nt: TGTGCCAGCAGGACCACAGAATCCTACGAGCAGTACTTC; cdr3_aa: CASRTTESYEQYF; v_call: TRBV6-2/TRBV6-3; j_call: TRBJ2-7; clone_size: many; d_call: NA
cdr3_nt: TGTGCCAGCACTAGGGCGGGGGGGTTCACCGGGGAGCTGTTTTTT; cdr3_aa: CASTRAGGFTGELFF; v_call: TRBV6-6; j_call: TRBJ2-2; clone_size: NA; d_call: TRBD2
cdr3_nt: TGTGCCAGCAGCCTCCGGGAGCAAGAGACCCAGTACTTC; cdr3_aa: CASSLREQETQYF; v_call: TRBV3-1; j_call: TRBJ2-5; clone_size: few; d_call: NA
cdr3_nt: TGTGCCAGCAGTCGGTCCTCAACTGAAGCTTTCTTT; cdr3_aa: CASSRSSTEAFF; v_call: TRBV12-3/TRBV12-4; j_call: TRBJ1-1; clone_size: NA; d_call: NA
cdr3_nt: TGCGCCAGTAAACGGCAGGACAGGGCCTATAATGAGCAGTTCTTC; cdr3_aa: CASKRQDRAYNEQFF; v_call: TRBV5-1; j_call: TRBJ2-1; clone_size: few; d_call: TRBD1
cdr3_nt: TGCGCCAGCAGCCAAGATGGACAACCGAGCACTGAAGCTTTCTTT; cdr3_aa: CASSQDGQPSTEAFF; v_call: TRBV4-3; j_call: TRBJ1-1; clone_size: NA; d_call: NA
cdr3_nt: TGTGCCAGCAGTGTAAGGATTTCCGATACGCAGTATTTT; cdr3_aa: CASSVRISDTQYF; v_call: TRBV12-3/TRBV12-4; j_call: TRBJ2-3; clone_size: NA; d_call: NA
cdr3_nt: TGTGCCAGCAGCGCAACAGGGGGCGGGACAGATACGCAGTATTTT; cdr3_aa: CASSATGGGTDTQYF; v_call: TRBV9; j_call: TRBJ2-3; clone_size: NA; d_call: TRBD1
cdr3_nt: TGCAGCGCCGACAGGGGGAACATTCAGTACTTC; cdr3_aa: CSADRGNIQYF; v_call: TRBV29-1; j_call: TRBJ2-4; clone_size: NA; d_call: TRBD1
cdr3_nt: TGCGCCAGCAGTCATTCGACTAGCGGGCCTTCCTACGAGCAGTACTTC; cdr3_aa: CASSHSTSGPSYEQYF; v_call: TRBV23-1; j_call: TRBJ2-7; clone_size: few; d_call: TRBD2
cdr3_nt: TGTGCCAGCAGCCGGACGAACCCACCGGGGCCACAGGGCGATCGGTATGGCTACACCTTC; cdr3_aa: CASSRTNPPGPQGDRYGYTF; v_call: TRBV2; j_call: TRBJ1-2; clone_size: NA; d_call: NA
cdr3_nt: TGTGCCAGCAGTTACAGGGCGGGGACCTATGGCTACACCTTC; cdr3_aa: CASSYRAGTYGYTF; v_call: TRBV6-2/TRBV6-3; j_call: TRBJ1-2; clone_size: few; d_call: NA
cdr3_nt: TGTGCCAGCAGCGGATCGGGGGAAACGAAAGAGACCCAGTACTTC; cdr3_aa: CASSGSGETKETQYF; v_call: TRBV7-9; j_call: TRBJ2-5; clone_size: NA; d_call: NA
cdr3_nt: TGTGCCACCACCCGGACCTGGAGCTCTGGGGCCAACGTCCTGACTTTC; cdr3_aa: CATTRTWSSGANVLTF; v_call: TRBV27; j_call: TRBJ2-6; clone_size: few; d_call: NA
cdr3_nt: TGTGCCAGCAGCTTGTTAAACGGGGAGCTGTTTTTT; cdr3_aa: CASSLLNGELFF; v_call: TRBV5-6; j_call: TRBJ2-2; clone_size: few; d_call: NA
cdr3_nt: TGTGCCAGCAGCCCGGACAGGGGATTGGGCGGGTCGAGAAACACCATATATTTT; cdr3_aa: CASSPDRGLGGSRNTIYF; v_call: TRBV12-3/TRBV12-4; j_call: TRBJ1-3; clone_size: NA; d_call: TRBD1
cdr3_nt: TGCAGTGCTAGACCTAGCGGGGGTCTCTACAATGAGCAGTACTTC; cdr3_aa: CSARPSGGLYNEQYF; v_call: TRBV20-1; j_call: TRBJ2-5; clone_size: NA; d_call: TRBD2
cdr3_nt: TGTGCCAGCAGTTACCCCGGACAGAGCAATCAGCCCCAGCATTTT; cdr3_aa: CASSYPGQSNQPQHF; v_call: TRBV6-2/TRBV6-3; j_call: TRBJ1-5; clone_size: NA; d_call: NA
cdr3_nt: TGCGCCAGCAGCTTGGACGGGACAGGGTACTGGGTCACTGAAGCTTTCTTT; cdr3_aa: CASSLDGTGYWVTEAFF; v_call: TRBV5-1; j_call: TRBJ1-1; clone_size: many; d_call: TRBD1
cdr3_nt: TGCGCCAGCAGCCATCCGGGCTCTGGGGCCAACGTCCTGACTTTC; cdr3_aa: CASSHPGSGANVLTF; v_call: TRBV4-1; j_call: TRBJ2-6; clone_size: few; d_call: NA
cdr3_nt: TGTGCCAGCAGCTTATCCCGATCCCGGTACTTC; cdr3_aa: CASSLSRSRYF; v_call: TRBV7-9; j_call: TRBJ2-5; clone_size: NA; d_call: NA
cdr3_nt: TGTGCCAGCAGGTACGGGGGGGTCACTGAAGCTTTCTTT; cdr3_aa: CASRYGGVTEAFF; v_call: TRBV6-5; j_call: TRBJ1-1; clone_size: NA; d_call: NA
cdr3_nt: TGCGCCAGCAGCTTGGCCCTTGGGACCGCTGAGCAGTACTTC; cdr3_aa: CASSLALGTAEQYF; v_call: TRBV5-1; j_call: TRBJ2-5; clone_size: NA; d_call: NA
cdr3_nt: TGCGCCAGCAGTCAACAGGGATTCTCACCCCTCCACTTT; cdr3_aa: CASSQQGFSPLHF; v_call: TRBV4-1; j_call: TRBJ1-6; clone_size: few; d_call: NA
cdr3_nt: TGTGCCAGCAGCTCGCGGGGGGGGAGTCGGGAAAAACTGTTTTTT; cdr3_aa: CASSSRGGSREKLFF; v_call: TRBV7-2; j_call: TRBJ1-4; clone_size: few; d_call: NA
cdr3_nt: TGTGCCACCAGTCCCGGGACTAGCCGGGCCCCTTACAATGAGCAGTTCTTC; cdr3_aa: CATSPGTSRAPYNEQFF; v_call: TRBV24-1; j_call: TRBJ2-1; clone_size: NA; d_call: TRBD2
cdr3_nt: TGTGCCAGCAGCCCGCGATCCGGGACAGGGGAAGGCTACACCTTC; cdr3_aa: CASSPRSGTGEGYTF; v_call: TRBV7-9; j_call: TRBJ1-2; clone_size: NA; d_call: TRBD1
cdr3_nt: TGTGCCAGCAGCCCAGGGAGGGCCAGAGTGTACGAGCAGTACTTC; cdr3_aa: CASSPGRARVYEQYF; v_call: TRBV5-8; j_call: TRBJ2-7; clone_size: NA; d_call: TRBD2